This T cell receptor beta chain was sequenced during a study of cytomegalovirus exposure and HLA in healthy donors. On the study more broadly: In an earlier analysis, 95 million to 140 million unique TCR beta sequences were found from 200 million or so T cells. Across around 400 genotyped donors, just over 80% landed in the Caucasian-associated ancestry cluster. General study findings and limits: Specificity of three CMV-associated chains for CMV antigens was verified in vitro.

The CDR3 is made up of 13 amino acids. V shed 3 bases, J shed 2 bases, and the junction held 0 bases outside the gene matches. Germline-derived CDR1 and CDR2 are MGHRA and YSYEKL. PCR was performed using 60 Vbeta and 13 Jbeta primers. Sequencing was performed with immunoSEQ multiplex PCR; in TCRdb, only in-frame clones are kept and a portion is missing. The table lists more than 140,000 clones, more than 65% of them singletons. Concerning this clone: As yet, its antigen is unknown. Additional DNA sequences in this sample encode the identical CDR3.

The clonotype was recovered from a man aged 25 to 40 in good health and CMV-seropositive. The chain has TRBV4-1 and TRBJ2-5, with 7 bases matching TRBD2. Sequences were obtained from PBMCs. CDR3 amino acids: CASSQGLQETQYF. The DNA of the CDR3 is TGCGCCAGCAGCCAGGGACTACAAGAGACCCAGTACTTC.